These 8 T cell receptor beta chains originate from one sample sequenced in a study of memory CD4+ T cells and cytomegalovirus serostatus. Assay: immunoSEQ multiplex PCR; the TCRdb copy retains only in-frame clones and omits some. Here the sample spans roughly 50,000 clones, roughly 79% being singletons. The sort gate was single viable CD3+CD4+CD8-CD45RO+ cells for memory CD4+ T cells. Sample: memory CD4+ T cells from blood. The receptors were gathered from an adult in good health and CMV-seronegative.

The V gene is TRBV19, the J gene TRBJ2-1, with 9 bases aligning to TRBD2. J lost 0 bases, V lost 7 bases, and 7 bases had no gene match. Germline loops: CDR1 LNHDA, CDR2 SQIVND (reference sequence). The CDR3 spans 16 residues. The CDR3 loop is CASTRLAVSSYNEQFF. Here the CDR3 DNA reads TGTGCCAGTACCAGACTAGCGGTAAGCTCCTACAATGAGCAGTTCTTC.

The genes are TRBV28 and TRBJ2-7; D gene unclear. The CDR3 length is 12 residues. The germline CDR1 and CDR2 sequences are MDHEN and SYDVKM. The V gene lost 4 bases and the J gene lost 6 bases, with 10 bases spanning the gap. The DNA of the CDR3 is TGTGCCAGCAGTTACTATCTACGCGAGCAGTACTTC. Translation gives CASSYYLREQYF. The whole variable domain, filled in from reference TRBV28 and TRBJ2-7, reads DVKVTQSSRYLVKRTGEKVFLECVQDMDHENMFWYRQDPGLGLRLIYFSYDVKMKEKGDIPEGYSVSREKKERFSLILESASTNQTSMYLCASSYYLREQYFGPGTRLTVT.

The chain couples TRBV10-3 to TRBJ2-7; D unclear. V lost 3 bases to trimming and J lost 0 bases, with 3 bases between them. Germline-derived CDR1 and CDR2 are ENHRY and SYGVKD. This CDR3 region has 12 residues. CDR3 amino acids: CAISDISYEQYF. The CDR3 DNA reads TGTGCCATCAGTGATATCTCCTACGAGCAGTACTTC.

V is TRBV11-2 and J is TRBJ2-7, with TRBD1 matching 8 bases. CDR1 and CDR2 from the germline V gene are SGHAT and FQNNGV. This CDR3 contains 15 residues. V shed 4 bases and J 1 base; nucleotides not matched to a gene: 6. For the CDR3, the DNA is TGTGCCAGCAGCTCCAACCGGGACAGGTCCTACGAGCAGTACTTC. Translating gives CASSSNRDRSYEQYF.

This chain uses TRBV7-2 with TRBJ1-3, with D perhaps matching TRBD1 (6 bases). The germline gives CDR1 SGHTA, CDR2 FQGNSA. The CDR3 is made up of 15 amino acids. Trimming shortened V by 1 base and J by 4 bases, and 11 bases separated the two germline ends. Here the CDR3 DNA reads TGTGCCAGCAGCTTAGTATCAGGGGCCGGAAACACCATATATTTT. It encodes CASSLVSGAGNTIYF.

This clone was found once. This chain links TRBV19 with TRBJ2-3; D gene unclear. This CDR3 spans 17 amino acids. The germline gives CDR1 LNHDA, CDR2 SQIVND (reference sequence). The V end lost 3 bases, the J end lost 0 bases, and 16 bases lay between the germline ends. CDR3 DNA sequence: TGTGCCAGTAGTATCCCCAAGTCAGGTTATAGCACAGATACGCAGTATTTT. It codes for CASSIPKSGYSTDTQYF.

V and J are TRBV28 and TRBJ2-3, with D uncertain. V shed 7 bases and J shed 0 bases, with 8 bases lying between them. The germline gives CDR1 MDHEN, CDR2 SYDVKM. This CDR3 is built from 13 residues. CDR3 protein: CASTTGSTDTQYF. CDR3 DNA: TGTGCCAGCACAACTGGTAGCACAGATACGCAGTATTTT.

The J gene is TRBJ1-1, the V gene TRBV5-1; D is unclear. The CDR3 covers 13 residues. Germline CDR1 reads SGHRS; CDR2 reads YFSETQ. V lost 4 bases and J 0 bases, leaving 7 bases between the germline ends. CDR3 nucleotides: TGCGCCAGCAGCACTGATATGAACACTGAAGCTTTCTTT. Translation gives CASSTDMNTEAFF. Combining the CDR3 with reference TRBV5-1 and TRBJ1-1 gives the whole variable domain KAGVTQTPRYLIKTRGQQVTLSCSPISGHRSVSWYQQTPGQGLQFLFEYFSETQRNKGNFPGRFSGRQFSNSRSEMNVSTLELGDSALYLCASSTDMNTEAFFGQGTRLTVV.